A selection of T cell receptor beta chains follows, all from one sample in a study of molecular identifiers for immune sequencing clone quantification. TCRdb re-analysed the PCR reads in MiXCR, keeping a single row per CDR3 protein. The sample has about 640,000 distinct CDR3 sequences, nearly 20% seen once. Sequenced: naive CD8+ T cells from blood, with Jurkat cell RNA spiked in. The receptors originated from a human donor in good health. Some libraries in this study had Jurkat cell RNA spiked in. Each CDR3 is given with its conserved first and last residue. D genes are given only for firm matches. Only some rows state a clone size, as once, few, many or a class for expanded clones.

d_call	clone_size	v_call	j_call	cdr3_nt	cdr3_aa
-	-	TRBV15	TRBJ1-2	TGTGCCACCAGCAGAGACAGGACAGAATATGGCTACACCTTC	CATSRDRTEYGYTF
-	many	TRBV7-9	TRBJ1-6	TGTGCCAGCAGCCCCGTCCCCCGGACAGTCCACTCCTATAATTCACCCCTCCACTTT	CASSPVPRTVHSYNSPLHF
-	many	TRBV4-1	TRBJ1-5	TGCGCCAGCAGCCAAGATACCGGCCGATACGAGCCCCAGCATTTT	CASSQDTGRYEPQHF
TRBD2	-	TRBV11-2	TRBJ2-1	TGTGCCAGCAGCCCTCGGACTAGCGGTTACAATGAGCAGTTCTTC	CASSPRTSGYNEQFF
TRBD1	-	TRBV2	TRBJ2-2	TGTGCCAGCCGACAGGGGGCGAGTACCGGGGAGCTGTTTTTT	CASRQGASTGELFF
-	few	TRBV7-2	TRBJ1-1	TGTGCCAGCAGCTTAGGGCCCTACACTGAAGCTTTCTTT	CASSLGPYTEAFF
TRBD1	-	TRBV20-1	TRBJ2-7	TGCAGTGCTGGAACCCTTGCATCCGACAGGGAAGGCTCCTACGAGCAGTACTTC	CSAGTLASDREGSYEQYF
TRBD2	many	TRBV7-8	TRBJ2-3	TGTGCCAGCAGCTCACTTAGCGGGGGGCGGGAAACGCAGTATTTT	CASSSLSGGRETQYF
-	-	TRBV30	TRBJ1-5	TGTGCCTGGAGTGTCGGCGGATCTAGCAATCAGCCCCAGCATTTT	CAWSVGGSSNQPQHF
-	few	TRBV5-1	TRBJ1-1	TGCGCCAGCAGCCCAGAAAAGGGGATCCACCACTTTAACACTGAAGCTTTCTTT	CASSPEKGIHHFNTEAFF
-	-	TRBV27	TRBJ2-7	TGTGCCAGCAGTTGGCAGGGGAGCTCCTACGAGCAGTACTTC	CASSWQGSSYEQYF
-	many	TRBV13	TRBJ1-1	TGTGCCAGCAGCTTAGGGGACAACACTGAAGCTTTCTTT	CASSLGDNTEAFF
-	many	TRBV3-2	TRBJ2-4	TGTGCCAGCAGCCCCTGGACATTAGCCAAAAACATTCAGTACTTC	CASSPWTLAKNIQYF
-	many	TRBV3-1	TRBJ1-2	TGTGCCAGCAGCCTGAAAGGCTCGGTGATCTATGGCTACACCTTC	CASSLKGSVIYGYTF
TRBD2	-	TRBV9	TRBJ2-3	TGTGCCAGCAGCGTAGAGGGACTAGCGGGTGGCGACACAGATACGCAGTATTTT	CASSVEGLAGGDTDTQYF
TRBD2	few	TRBV5-6	TRBJ2-1	TGTGCCAGCAGCTTGGGACTAGCGGGTTATTTTAATGAGCAGTTCTTC	CASSLGLAGYFNEQFF
-	-	TRBV9	TRBJ2-2	TGTGCCAGCAGCGCTGATCCCGGGACTCGAAACACCGGGGAGCTGTTTTTT	CASSADPGTRNTGELFF
TRBD1	many	TRBV7-9	TRBJ2-5	TGTGCCAGCAGCTCCTGGGGACAGGTCGTCTTAGAGACCCAGTACTTC	CASSSWGQVVLETQYF
-	-	TRBV19	TRBJ2-3	TGTACCAGTAGATTCGGACTCACAGATACGCAGTATTTT	CTSRFGLTDTQYF
TRBD2	-	TRBV27	TRBJ2-1	TGTGCCAGCAGTTTATCAACTAGCGGGAGTTTAAATGAGCAGTTCTTC	CASSLSTSGSLNEQFF
-	few	TRBV9	TRBJ2-3	TGTGCCAGCAGCGTCACCAGGGGAACCACAGATACGCAGTATTTT	CASSVTRGTTDTQYF
TRBD1	-	TRBV11-1	TRBJ2-2	TGTGCCAGCAGCTTCGCGACAGGGGGCTGGACCGGGGAGCTGTTTTTT	CASSFATGGWTGELFF
-	many	TRBV21-1	TRBJ2-3	TGTGCCAGCCGAACGAACAGGGACTTTTGGACAGATACGCAGTATTTT	CASRTNRDFWTDTQYF
-	many	TRBV5-4	TRBJ2-5	TGTGCCAGCAGCGTAAGCGAAAACGAAGAGACCCAGTACTTC	CASSVSENEETQYF
-	many	TRBV5-1	TRBJ2-3	TGCGCCAGCAGCTTGTCGTTCGGCGGGGCAGATACGCAGTATTTT	CASSLSFGGADTQYF
-	many	TRBV7-3	TRBJ2-5	TGTGCCAGCAGCGTTCCGGGCCCGAAGGAGGCCCAGTACTTC	CASSVPGPKEAQYF
TRBD1	few	TRBV24-1	TRBJ2-5	TGTGCCACCAGTGATAGGGACAGGGGGGGGATGGAGACCCAGTACTTC	CATSDRDRGGMETQYF
TRBD1	many	TRBV3-1	TRBJ1-6	TGTGCCAGCACCCTTAACTATGGGACAGGGGAATCACCCCTCCACTTT	CASTLNYGTGESPLHF
-	many	TRBV4-3	TRBJ2-7	TGCGCCAGCAGCCAAGATATCGGGGACTACGAGCAGTACTTC	CASSQDIGDYEQYF
-	many	TRBV7-9	TRBJ2-7	TGTGCCAGCAGAGGACCCCCCTCCTACGAGCAGTACTTC	CASRGPPSYEQYF
-	many	TRBV6-6	TRBJ2-4	TGTGCCAGCAGGGGACTGGGGAACTACTTC	CASRGLGNYF
-	many	TRBV12-3/TRBV12-4	TRBJ2-2	TGTGCCAGCAGTCCCCCGCAGGTTGGGGAGCTGTTTTTT	CASSPPQVGELFF
-	many	TRBV20-1	TRBJ1-1	TGCAGTCCAGCTAGTTCCGACAGCTATGAAGCTTTCTTT	CSPASSDSYEAFF
TRBD2	-	TRBV11-3	TRBJ2-2	TGTGCCAGCAGCTTATCGGCTAGCGGTACCGGGGAGCTGTTTTTT	CASSLSASGTGELFF
-	many	TRBV7-2	TRBJ2-5	TGTGCCAGCAGCTTAGTGGGGGCGGGGTACCAAGAGACCCAGTACTTC	CASSLVGAGYQETQYF
-	few	TRBV2	TRBJ1-5	TGTGCCAGCAGTGATAACACGCAACGGTTAGAAATCAATCAGCCCCAGCATTTT	CASSDNTQRLEINQPQHF
-	many	TRBV7-2	TRBJ2-1	TGTGCCAGCAGGTACCTCCCAGGGAATGAGCAGTTCTTC	CASRYLPGNEQFF
TRBD2	many	TRBV29-1	TRBJ2-1	TGCAGCGTTCTTTTAGTAGAGCGGGAGGTGGGTGAGCAGTTCTTC	CSVLLVEREVGEQFF
-	many	TRBV12-3/TRBV12-4	TRBJ1-5	TGTGCCAGCAGTTACAGCGATTTTAGCAATCAGCCCCAGCATTTT	CASSYSDFSNQPQHF
-	many	TRBV24-1	TRBJ2-3	TGTGCCACCAGTGCCACCTTTAACGGGGGACCCACAGATACGCAGTATTTT	CATSATFNGGPTDTQYF
-	many	TRBV27	TRBJ2-7	TGTGCCAGCAGTTTATCCGGGGCCCACGAGCAGTACTTC	CASSLSGAHEQYF
-	many	TRBV19	TRBJ1-5	TGTGCCAGTAGTATAGAGGGCTTGGTGAGACAGGTGGAATTAAGCAATCAGCCCCAGCATTTT	CASSIEGLVRQVELSNQPQHF
TRBD2	-	TRBV2	TRBJ2-5	TGTGCCAGCAGTGAAGTGGGGCTAGCGGGGGGCAGTGAGACCCAGTACTTC	CASSEVGLAGGSETQYF
TRBD2	many	TRBV4-3	TRBJ2-7	TGCGCCAGCAGCCAATCTTGGACTAGCGGTATGGGTAGCTACGAGCAGTACTTC	CASSQSWTSGMGSYEQYF
TRBD1	many	TRBV2	TRBJ1-5	TGTGCCAGCAGTGACGACAGGGGGACCTGGCAGCCCCAGCATTTT	CASSDDRGTWQPQHF